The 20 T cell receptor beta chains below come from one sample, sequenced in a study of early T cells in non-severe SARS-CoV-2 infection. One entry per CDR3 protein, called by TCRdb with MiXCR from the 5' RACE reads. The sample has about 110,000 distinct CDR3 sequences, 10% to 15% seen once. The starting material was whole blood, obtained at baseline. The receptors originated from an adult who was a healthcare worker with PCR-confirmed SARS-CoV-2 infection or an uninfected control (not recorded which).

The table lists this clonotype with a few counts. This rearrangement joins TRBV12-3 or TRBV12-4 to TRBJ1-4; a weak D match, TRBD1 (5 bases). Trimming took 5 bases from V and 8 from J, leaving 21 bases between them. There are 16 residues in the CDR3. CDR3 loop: CASSAQGPLAIEKLFF. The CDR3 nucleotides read TGTGCCAGCAGTGCCCAGGGACCCCTGGCTATAGAAAAACTGTTTTTT.

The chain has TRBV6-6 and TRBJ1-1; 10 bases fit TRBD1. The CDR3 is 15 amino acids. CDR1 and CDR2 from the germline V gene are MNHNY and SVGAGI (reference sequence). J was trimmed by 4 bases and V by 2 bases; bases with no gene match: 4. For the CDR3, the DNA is TGTGCCAGCAGTTACCCAGACAGGGGGCTCACTGAAGCTTTCTTT. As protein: CASSYPDRGLTEAFF.

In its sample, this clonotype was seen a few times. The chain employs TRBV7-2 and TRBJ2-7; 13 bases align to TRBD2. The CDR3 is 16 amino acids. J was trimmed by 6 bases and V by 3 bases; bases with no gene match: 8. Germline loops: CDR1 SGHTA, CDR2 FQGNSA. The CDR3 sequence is CASSLGGLAGEGEQYF. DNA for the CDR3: TGTGCCAGCAGCTTGGGCGGACTAGCGGGGGAAGGCGAGCAGTACTTC.

Written as DNA, the CDR3 is TGTGCCAGCAGAGTTAGCGGGGGGGAGTTTAGGACCCAGTACTTC. It encodes CASRVSGGEFRTQYF. The gene calls are TRBV11-2 and TRBJ2-5; 11 nucleotides match TRBD2. V lost 6 bases, J lost 7 bases, and 10 bases stayed unmatched. The CDR3 runs to 15 residues. Germline lookup yields CDR1 SGHAT and CDR2 FQNNGV.

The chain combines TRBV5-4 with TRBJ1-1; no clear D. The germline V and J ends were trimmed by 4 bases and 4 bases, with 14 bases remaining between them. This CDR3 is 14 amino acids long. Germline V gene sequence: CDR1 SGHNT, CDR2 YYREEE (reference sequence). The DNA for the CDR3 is TGTGCCAGCAGCCTAGCTGAGTGGAGCACTGAAGCTTTCTTT. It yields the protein CASSLAEWSTEAFF.

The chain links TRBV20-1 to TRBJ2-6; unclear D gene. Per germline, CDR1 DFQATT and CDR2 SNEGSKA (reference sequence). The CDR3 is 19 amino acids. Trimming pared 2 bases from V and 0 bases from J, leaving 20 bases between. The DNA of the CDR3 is TGCAGTGCTAGACCTACTGGGTACGGACGGACCTCTGGGGCCAACGTCCTGACTTTC. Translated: CSARPTGYGRTSGANVLTF.

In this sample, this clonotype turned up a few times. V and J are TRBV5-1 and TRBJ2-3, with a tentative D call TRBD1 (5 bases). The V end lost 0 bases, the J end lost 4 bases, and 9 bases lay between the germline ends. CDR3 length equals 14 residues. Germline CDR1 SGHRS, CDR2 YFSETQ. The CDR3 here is CASSLVAGPDTQYF. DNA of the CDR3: TGCGCCAGCAGCTTGGTTGCAGGGCCAGATACGCAGTATTTT.

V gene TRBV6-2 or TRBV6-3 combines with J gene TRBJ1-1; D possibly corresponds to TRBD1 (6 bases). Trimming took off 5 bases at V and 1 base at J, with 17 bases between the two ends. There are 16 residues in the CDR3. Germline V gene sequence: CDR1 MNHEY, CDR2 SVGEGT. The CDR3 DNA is TGTGCCAGCAGTCGGGGGGGGCACGGTAAGAACACTGAAGCTTTCTTT. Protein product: CASSRGGHGKNTEAFF.

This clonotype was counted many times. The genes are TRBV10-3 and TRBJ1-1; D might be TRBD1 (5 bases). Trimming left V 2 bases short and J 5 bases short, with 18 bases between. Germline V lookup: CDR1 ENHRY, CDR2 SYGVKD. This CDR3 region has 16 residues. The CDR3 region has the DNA TGTGCCATCAGTGAGGAGGGGAGTGTCGGTAGGACTGAAGCTTTCTTT. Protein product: CAISEEGSVGRTEAFF.

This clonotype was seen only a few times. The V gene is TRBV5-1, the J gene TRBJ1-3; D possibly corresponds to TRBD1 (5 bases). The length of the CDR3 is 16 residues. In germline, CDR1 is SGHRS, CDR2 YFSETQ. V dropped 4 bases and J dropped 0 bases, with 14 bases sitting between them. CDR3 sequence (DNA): TGCGCCAGCAGCCCGGACACGCCGAGCTCTGGAAACACCATATATTTT. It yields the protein CASSPDTPSSGNTIYF. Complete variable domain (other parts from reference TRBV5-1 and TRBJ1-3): KAGVTQTPRYLIKTRGQQVTLSCSPISGHRSVSWYQQTPGQGLQFLFEYFSETQRNKGNFPGRFSGRQFSNSRSEMNVSTLELGDSALYLCASSPDTPSSGNTIYFGEGSWLTVV.

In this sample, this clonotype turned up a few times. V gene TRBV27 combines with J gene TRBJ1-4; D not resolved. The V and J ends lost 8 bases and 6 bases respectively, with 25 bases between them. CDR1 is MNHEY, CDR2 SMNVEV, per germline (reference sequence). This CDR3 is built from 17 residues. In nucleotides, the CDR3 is TGTGCCAGCGGGTATACAACGCATGGGGTTAAGGATGAAAAACTGTTTTTT. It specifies CASGYTTHGVKDEKLFF.

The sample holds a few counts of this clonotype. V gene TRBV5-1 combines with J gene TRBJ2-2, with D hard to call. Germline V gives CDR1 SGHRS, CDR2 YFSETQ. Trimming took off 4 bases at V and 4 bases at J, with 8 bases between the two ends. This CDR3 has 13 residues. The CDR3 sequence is CASSPPGTGELFF. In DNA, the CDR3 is TGCGCCAGCAGCCCCCCAGGCACCGGGGAGCTGTTTTTT.

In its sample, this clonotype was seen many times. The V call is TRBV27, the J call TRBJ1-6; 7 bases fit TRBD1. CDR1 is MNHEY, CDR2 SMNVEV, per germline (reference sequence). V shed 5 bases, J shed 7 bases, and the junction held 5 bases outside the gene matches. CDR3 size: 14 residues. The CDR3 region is CASSPGGPNSPLHF. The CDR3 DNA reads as TGTGCCAGCAGTCCAGGGGGGCCGAATTCACCCCTCCACTTT.

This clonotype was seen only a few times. The CDR3 protein is CASSLFRTSEHEQFF. The CDR3 DNA reads TGTGCCAGCAGCCTCTTTAGGACTAGCGAGCATGAGCAGTTCTTC. The V gene is TRBV3-1, the J gene TRBJ2-1; 9 bases agree with TRBD2. Germline loops: CDR1 LGHDT, CDR2 YNNKEL (reference sequence). This CDR3 comprises 15 residues. Trimming cost V 4 bases and J 8 bases; bases outside gene matches: 9.

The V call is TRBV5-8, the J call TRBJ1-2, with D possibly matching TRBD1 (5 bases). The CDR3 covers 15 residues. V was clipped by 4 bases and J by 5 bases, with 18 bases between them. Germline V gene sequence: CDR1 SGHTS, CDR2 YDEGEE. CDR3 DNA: TGTGCCAGCAGCCCTGGGACGGGAATTTTGTATGGCTACACCTTC. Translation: CASSPGTGILYGYTF.

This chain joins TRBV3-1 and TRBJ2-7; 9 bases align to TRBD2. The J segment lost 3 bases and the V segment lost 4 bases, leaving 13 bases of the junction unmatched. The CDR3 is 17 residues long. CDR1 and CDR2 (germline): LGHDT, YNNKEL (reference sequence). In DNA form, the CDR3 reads TGTGCCAGCAGCCTCAGATATAGCGGGAGCGCCGGCTACGAGCAGTACTTC. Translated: CASSLRYSGSAGYEQYF.

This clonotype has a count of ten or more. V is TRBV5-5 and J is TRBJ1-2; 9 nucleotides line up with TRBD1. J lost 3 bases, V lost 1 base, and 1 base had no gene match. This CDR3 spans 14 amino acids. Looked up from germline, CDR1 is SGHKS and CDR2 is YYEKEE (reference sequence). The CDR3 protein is CASSLRTGDYGYTF. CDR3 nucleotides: TGTGCCAGCAGCTTGAGGACAGGGGACTATGGCTACACCTTC.

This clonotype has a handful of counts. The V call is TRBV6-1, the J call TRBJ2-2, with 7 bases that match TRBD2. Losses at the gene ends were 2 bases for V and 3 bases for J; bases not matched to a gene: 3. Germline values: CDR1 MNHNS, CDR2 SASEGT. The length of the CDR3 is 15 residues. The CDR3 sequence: CASSELAAYTGELFF. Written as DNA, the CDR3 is TGTGCCAGCAGTGAACTAGCGGCGTACACCGGGGAGCTGTTTTTT.

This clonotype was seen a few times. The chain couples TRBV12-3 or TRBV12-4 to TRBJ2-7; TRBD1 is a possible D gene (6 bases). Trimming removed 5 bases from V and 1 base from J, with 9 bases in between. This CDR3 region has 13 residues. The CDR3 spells CASSDRNSYEQYF. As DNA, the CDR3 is TGTGCCAGCAGTGACAGGAATTCCTACGAGCAGTACTTC.

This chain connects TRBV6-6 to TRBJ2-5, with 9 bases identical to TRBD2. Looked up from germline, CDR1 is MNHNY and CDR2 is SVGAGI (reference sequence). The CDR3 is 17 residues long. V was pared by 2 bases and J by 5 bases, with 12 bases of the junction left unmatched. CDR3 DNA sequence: TGTGCCAGCAGTTACGGAACCGACAGGAGCGGGGGGGAGACCCAGTACTTC. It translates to CASSYGTDRSGGETQYF.